This TCR beta chain was obtained from a study of T cells in Graves' hyperthyroidism and ophthalmopathy. Study results and caveats: Blood held most thyroid clonotypes expanded above 0.001 frequency.

A few counts support this clonotype. Its cognate antigen is unknown. The diagnoses drew upon clinical symptoms, serum thyroxine and TRAb, thyroid ultrasound and orbital computed tomography. Regions amplified from RNA transcripts were the TCR beta CDR3 regions. In the first-round RT-PCR of the TCR CDR3, the HTBI primer set was used. TCRdb redid the calling of the multiplex PCR reads with MiXCR, one entry per CDR3 protein. Of under 350,000 distinct CDR3 sequences in the sample, roughly 23% were seen once. The CDR3 contains 15 residues. Trimming left V 5 bases short and J 1 base short, with 15 bases between.

Sequencing used blood. The clonotype originates from a woman between 50 and 59 years old with Graves' hyperthyroidism. This chain joins TRBV12-3 or TRBV12-4 and TRBJ2-7; D perhaps matches TRBD1 (6 bases). The CDR3 sequence is CASSKTGSRSYEQYF. For the CDR3, the DNA is TGTGCCAGCAGTAAGACAGGCTCGAGATCCTACGAGCAGTACTTC.